These 13 T cell receptor beta chains came from one sample sequenced in a study of T-cell reconstitution after alpha-beta-depleted transplantation in children. Unique molecular identifiers were incorporated into the prepared TCRbeta library. From the PCR reads, TCRdb called clonotypes with MiXCR, one entry per CDR3 protein. The sample has around 500,000 distinct CDR3 sequences; 20% to 25% are singletons. The sequencing here drew on PBMCs, mostly from graft donor cells, taken 360 days after TCRalphabeta/CD19-depleted stem cell transplant. These receptors were collected from a boy younger than two who had a stem cell transplant for acute myeloid leukemia, so the T cells may come from the graft donor.

This clonotype was picked up a small number of times. The V and J genes are TRBV7-2 and TRBJ2-1, with a tentative D call TRBD1 (6 bases). Germline values: CDR1 SGHTA, CDR2 FQGNSA. V was trimmed by 4 bases and J by 12 bases, leaving 13 bases between them. This CDR3 region has 12 residues. CDR3 sequence reads: CASSYTGIAQFF. The CDR3 bases are TGTGCCAGCAGCTATACAGGGATAGCGCAGTTCTTC.

The rearrangement links TRBV6-5 to TRBJ1-2; D is undetermined. CDR3 length equals 13 residues. CDR1 and CDR2 (germline): MNHEY, SVGAGI. V gave up 6 bases and J gave up 2 bases, with 10 bases separating them. The CDR3 nucleotides read TGTGCCAGCAGCCCGGGCTGGAACTATGGCTACACCTTC. Protein sequence: CASSPGWNYGYTF.

This clonotype was detected only a few times. The chain employs TRBV7-2 and TRBJ2-7, with D maybe TRBD1 (5 bases). Germline V CDR1 and CDR2: SGHTA, FQGNSA. The CDR3 length is 15 residues. The V end lost 6 bases, the J end lost 9 bases, and 24 bases lay between the germline ends. Here the CDR3 reads CASSPAVGLWDGQYF. As DNA, the CDR3 is TGTGCCAGCAGTCCGGCCGTGGGGCTATGGGATGGGCAGTACTTC.

V usage is TRBV6-5 and J usage is TRBJ2-3; 9 bases are shared with TRBD1. Trimming cost V 0 bases and J 4 bases; bases outside gene matches: 2. This CDR3 contains 15 residues. The V gene's germline CDR1 is MNHEY and CDR2 SVGAGI. Here the CDR3 reads CASSYSTGGPDTQYF. The CDR3 nucleotides are TGTGCCAGCAGTTACTCGACAGGGGGGCCAGATACGCAGTATTTT.

The chain combines TRBV7-2 with TRBJ2-5; unclear D gene. V dropped 3 bases and J dropped 3 bases, with 8 bases sitting between them. The CDR3 is 13 residues long. Germline values: CDR1 SGHTA, CDR2 FQGNSA. The CDR3 spells CASSFPSEETQYF. The CDR3 nucleotides are TGTGCCAGCAGCTTTCCGTCCGAAGAGACCCAGTACTTC.

Ten or more counts support this clonotype. The chain combines TRBV29-1 with TRBJ2-7; D unresolved. V dropped 4 bases and J dropped 2 bases, with 12 bases sitting between them. There are 13 residues in the CDR3. The germline CDR1 and CDR2 sequences are SQVTM and ANQGSEA. The CDR3 DNA follows: TGCAGCGTTGGAGGTCTAGTCGCCTACGAGCAGTACTTC. Protein: CSVGGLVAYEQYF.

This clonotype has ten or more counts. The chain combines TRBV12-3 or TRBV12-4 with TRBJ2-1, with D perhaps TRBD1 (6 bases). The CDR3 runs 15 residues. V was pared by 5 bases and J by 2 bases, with 13 bases between. For the CDR3, the DNA is TGTGCCAGCAGTCCTTCCGGGACAACCTACAATGAGCAGTTCTTC. Amino acids: CASSPSGTTYNEQFF.

The gene calls are TRBV13 and TRBJ2-1; D perhaps matches TRBD2 (6 bases). Germline loops: CDR1 PRHDT, CDR2 FYEKMQ (reference sequence). The CDR3 is 13 residues long. Trimming pared 4 bases from V and 9 bases from J, leaving 13 bases between. Here the CDR3 DNA reads TGTGCCAGCAGCTCCGGGACTCAGGCTGAGCAGTTCTTC. Its translation: CASSSGTQAEQFF.

J is TRBJ2-1 and V is TRBV20-1; D may correspond to TRBD1 or TRBD2 (6 bases each). The germline gives CDR1 DFQATT, CDR2 SNEGSKA (reference sequence). The length of the CDR3 is 14 residues. V lost 6 bases and J lost 4, with 16 bases in between. As DNA, the CDR3 is TGCAGTGCGAGATTCGGGGGCCAATACAATGAGCAGTTCTTC. Translating gives CSARFGGQYNEQFF.

The chain is built from TRBV15 and TRBJ2-2; possibly TRBD2 for D (6 bases). CDR3 length equals 15 residues. Between the trimmed V and J ends, which lost 5 bases and 5 bases, there was a span of 15 bases. The germline CDR1 and CDR2 sequences are LNHNV and YYDKDF (reference sequence). CDR3 nucleotides: TGTGCCACCAGCGGAGGGACGTCAATTACCGGGGAGCTGTTTTTT. Protein: CATSGGTSITGELFF.

As concerns this clonotype: This likely stems from a read error, as it lies one base from a far larger clone. The chain has TRBV12-3 or TRBV12-4 and TRBJ2-1; unclear D gene. The CDR3 runs to 12 residues. CDR3 sequence: CASSGPYNEQLF. The CDR3 nucleotides read TGTGCCAGCAGTGGACCCTACAATGAGCAGTTGTTC.

This rearrangement joins TRBV9 to TRBJ1-2; a possible D gene is TRBD1 (5 bases). V was clipped by 0 bases and J by 7 bases, with 16 bases between them. Germline V gives CDR1 SGDLS, CDR2 YYNGEE. The CDR3 runs to 15 residues. This CDR3 is CASSVDLGAGSGYTF. Here the CDR3 DNA reads TGTGCCAGCAGCGTAGATCTCGGGGCCGGGAGTGGCTACACCTTC.

This clonotype was picked up a small number of times. The CDR3 is CSARPQGDHEQYV. For the CDR3, the DNA is TGCAGTGCTAGGCCCCAGGGTGACCACGAGCAGTACGTC. V and J are TRBV20-1 and TRBJ2-7, with D possibly being TRBD1 (5 bases). This CDR3 has 13 amino acids. Trimming took 3 bases from V and 5 from J, leaving 14 bases between them. The germline V gene encodes CDR1 DFQATT and CDR2 SNEGSKA (reference sequence).